The source of this TCR beta chain is a study of T cell changes during pregnancy in multiple sclerosis. Assay: immunoSEQ multiplex PCR; the TCRdb copy retains only in-frame clones and omits some. The data contain about 32,000 clones, 89% of them singletons. The CDR3 is 14 residues long. Germline CDR1 reads SGHDN; CDR2 reads FVKESK. The germline V and J ends were trimmed by 3 bases and 3 bases, with 11 bases remaining between them. This chain joins TRBV14 and TRBJ1-1; D not resolved. The receptor was isolated from a female donor with multiple sclerosis, enrolled in a pregnancy study. The specimen was CD8+ T cells from peripheral blood mononuclear cells, collected in the first trimester of pregnancy. CDR3 sequence: CASSQGPLHTEAFF. The DNA of the CDR3 is TGTGCCAGCAGCCAGGGCCCTTTGCACACTGAAGCTTTCTTT.